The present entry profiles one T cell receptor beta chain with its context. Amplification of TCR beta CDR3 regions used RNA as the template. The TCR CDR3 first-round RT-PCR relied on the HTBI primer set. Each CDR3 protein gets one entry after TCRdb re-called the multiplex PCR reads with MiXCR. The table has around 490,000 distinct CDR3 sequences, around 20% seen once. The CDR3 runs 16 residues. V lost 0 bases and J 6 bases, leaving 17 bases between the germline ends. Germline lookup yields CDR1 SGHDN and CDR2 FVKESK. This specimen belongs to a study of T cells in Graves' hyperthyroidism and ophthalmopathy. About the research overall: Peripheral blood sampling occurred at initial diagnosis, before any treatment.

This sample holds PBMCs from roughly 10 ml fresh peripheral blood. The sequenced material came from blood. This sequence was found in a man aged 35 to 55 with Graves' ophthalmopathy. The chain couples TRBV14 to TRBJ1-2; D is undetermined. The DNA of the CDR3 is TGTGCCAGCAGCCAAGAGGTTGGAGGAATTAGGGATGGCTACACCTTC. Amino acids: CASSQEVGGIRDGYTF.